This is a list of T cell receptor beta chains from one sample in a study of radiotherapy plus CTLA-4 blockade in lung cancer. Sequencing used immunoSEQ multiplex PCR; TCRdb keeps in-frame clones, though not all of them. Of roughly 120,000 clones listed, roughly 74% are singletons. This specimen consisted of peripheral blood, obtained from a patient treated with radiotherapy plus ipilimumab. Every receptor here comes from a human donor with non-small cell lung cancer who had a partial response to radiotherapy plus ipilimumab. The CDR3 runs from the conserved cysteine through the conserved F or W. A D gene is named only where the DNA matches it firmly. Part of the rows lack a size; the others show once, few, many or a class for expanded clones.

CDR3 DNA: TGCGCCAGCAGCAAGGATCATTTGGGGGAGGGCGACGAGCAGTACTTC
CDR3 protein: CASSKDHLGEGDEQYF
J gene: TRBJ2-7
D gene: TRBD2
V gene: TRBV5-1
clone size: .

CDR3 DNA: TGTGCCAGCAGCAAGGGACAGGGAATAGGGCTCGAGCAGTACTTC
CDR3 protein: CASSKGQGIGLEQYF
J gene: TRBJ2-7
D gene: .
V gene: TRBV21-1
clone size: few

CDR3 DNA: TGTGCCAGCAGTCCTAGCCTGGGCCCCATCGCCTACAATGAGCAGTTCTTC
CDR3 protein: CASSPSLGPIAYNEQFF
J gene: TRBJ2-1
D gene: .
V gene: TRBV28
clone size: .

CDR3 DNA: TGTGCCAGCAGTTTATCTCGCCCAACCTCCTACAATCAGCCCCAGCATTTT
CDR3 protein: CASSLSRPTSYNQPQHF
J gene: TRBJ1-5
D gene: .
V gene: TRBV28
clone size: .

CDR3 DNA: TGTGCCAGCTCACCATTGGGACAACTAATGAACACTGAAGCTTTCTTT
CDR3 protein: CASSPLGQLMNTEAFF
J gene: TRBJ1-1
D gene: .
V gene: TRBV18
clone size: .

CDR3 DNA: TGTGCCACCAGCAGAGATTCGGCTAGGCGGGCCCCAAGCACAGATACGCAGTATTTT
CDR3 protein: CATSRDSARRAPSTDTQYF
J gene: TRBJ2-3
D gene: .
V gene: TRBV15
clone size: once

CDR3 DNA: TGCGCCAGCAGCTTGACAGGGGTAAACACTGAAGCTTTCTTT
CDR3 protein: CASSLTGVNTEAFF
J gene: TRBJ1-1
D gene: TRBD1
V gene: TRBV5-1
clone size: .

CDR3 DNA: TGCGCCAGCAGCCAAGGTCCCCTCAAGGAGGAAAAACTGTTTTTT
CDR3 protein: CASSQGPLKEEKLFF
J gene: TRBJ1-4
D gene: .
V gene: TRBV4-3
clone size: .

CDR3 DNA: TGTGCCAGCAGCTTGAGGGGTAGTAAGACAGCTTTCTTT
CDR3 protein: CASSLRGSKTAFF
J gene: TRBJ1-1
D gene: .
V gene: TRBV5-4
clone size: .

CDR3 DNA: TGTGCCAGCAGCAAGACTAGCCAAACGAACACCGGGGAGCTGTTTTTT
CDR3 protein: CASSKTSQTNTGELFF
J gene: TRBJ2-2
D gene: TRBD2
V gene: TRBV9
clone size: .

CDR3 DNA: TGTGCCAGCAGCGCATACAGGGGGAGGGGAGATACGCAGTATTTT
CDR3 protein: CASSAYRGRGDTQYF
J gene: TRBJ2-3
D gene: .
V gene: TRBV7-6
clone size: .

CDR3 DNA: TGCGCCAGCAGTTACAGCGTGAACACTGAAGCTTTCTTT
CDR3 protein: CASSYSVNTEAFF
J gene: TRBJ1-1
D gene: .
V gene: TRBV6-5
clone size: .

CDR3 DNA: TGTGCCAGCAGCTTAGGTGTCCCCCAGCGGGAGAGTTCAGATACGCAGTATTTT
CDR3 protein: CASSLGVPQRESSDTQYF
J gene: TRBJ2-3
D gene: TRBD2
V gene: TRBV11-2
clone size: .